Many counts were recorded for the clone carrying this T cell receptor (beta chain). The data were obtained in a study of blood T cells in healthy people across ages. The germline V gene encodes CDR1 DFQATT and CDR2 SNEGSKA (reference sequence). Trimming stripped 5 bases from V and 9 bases from J, with 26 bases between. The CDR3 has 16 amino acids. A second PCR of 7 to 11 cycles used a sample-barcoded 5' primer and a J-beta primer mix. CDR3-containing paired-end reads numbering at least 2.5 million came from each sample. Each CDR3 protein gets one entry after TCRdb re-called the 5' RACE reads with MiXCR. The sample shows about 780,000 distinct CDR3 sequences, about 45% of them seen only once.

The chain employs TRBV20-1 and TRBJ2-4; D uncertain. Source material: blood. The receptor comes from a man of 80 years or more in good health. The CDR3 loop reads CSAFHDIGSQVPIQYF. CDR3 bases: TGCAGTGCTTTCCATGACATCGGTAGCCAGGTTCCCATTCAGTACTTC.